Given below is one T cell receptor (beta chain) in context. The V gene end was trimmed by 5 bases and the J gene end by 0 bases; junction bases not matched to a gene: 4. Germline V gene lookup returns CDR1 LGHNA and CDR2 YNFKEQ. The CDR3 contains 14 residues. The data were obtained in a study of shared clonotypes between healthy human individuals. Study overall: Three plates were used per donor for CD4 naive, three for CD4 memory, two for CD8 naive and one for CD8 memory.

Deep was the level at which the assay was run. Only in-frame clones appear in the TCRdb table, and some are missing; sequencing was by immunoSEQ multiplex PCR. Among millions of clones listed, just under 95% were seen once. Naive CD8 populations comprised CD45RO-negative cells positively selected for CCR7, excluding terminally differentiated effector memory CD45RA+ cells. The clonotype comes from a man younger than 30 in good health. The V call is TRBV4-2, the J call TRBJ2-7, with TRBD2 matching 7 bases. The sequencing input was naive CD8+ T cells sorted from blood. The DNA of the CDR3 is TGTGCCAGCAGCTTCCGGACTAGCTCCTACGAGCAGTACTTC. This encodes CASSFRTSSYEQYF.